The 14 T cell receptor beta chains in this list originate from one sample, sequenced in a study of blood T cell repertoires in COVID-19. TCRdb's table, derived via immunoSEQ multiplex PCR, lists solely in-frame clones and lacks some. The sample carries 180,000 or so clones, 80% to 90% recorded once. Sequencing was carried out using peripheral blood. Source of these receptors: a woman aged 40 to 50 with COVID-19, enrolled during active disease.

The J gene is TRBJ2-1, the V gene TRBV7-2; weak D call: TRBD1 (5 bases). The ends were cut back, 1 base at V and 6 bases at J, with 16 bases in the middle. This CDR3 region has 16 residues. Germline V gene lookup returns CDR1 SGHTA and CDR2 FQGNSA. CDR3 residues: CASSLVFPGHLNEQFF. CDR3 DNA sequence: TGTGCCAGCAGCTTAGTATTCCCAGGGCACCTCAATGAGCAGTTCTTC. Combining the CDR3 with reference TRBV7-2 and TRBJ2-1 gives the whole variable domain GAGVSQSPSNKVTEKGKDVELRCDPISGHTALYWYRQSLGQGLEFLIYFQGNSAPDKSGLPSDRFSAERTGGSVSTLTIQRTQQEDSAVYLCASSLVFPGHLNEQFFGPGTRLTVL.

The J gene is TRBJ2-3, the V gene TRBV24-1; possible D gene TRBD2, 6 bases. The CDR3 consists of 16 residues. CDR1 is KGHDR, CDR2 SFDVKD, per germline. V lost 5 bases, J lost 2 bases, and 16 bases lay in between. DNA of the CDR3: TGTGCCACCAGTGGAGGTCCCGGGGGATACACAGATACGCAGTATTTT. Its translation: CATSGGPGGYTDTQYF.

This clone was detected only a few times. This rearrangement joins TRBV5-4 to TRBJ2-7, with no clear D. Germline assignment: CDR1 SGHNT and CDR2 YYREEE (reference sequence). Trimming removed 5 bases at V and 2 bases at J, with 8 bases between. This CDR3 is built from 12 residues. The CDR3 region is CASSRDTYEQYF. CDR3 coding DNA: TGTGCCAGCAGTCGCGATACCTACGAGCAGTACTTC.

The CDR3 coding sequence is TGTGCCAGCGGTGTGGCGGGAGTCTCCTACGAGCAGTACTTC. Encoded protein: CASGVAGVSYEQYF. The chain recombines TRBV13 with TRBJ2-7; 7 bases are a match to TRBD2. The CDR3 contains 14 residues. V trimming: 8 bases; J trimming: 0 bases; junction bases outside the gene matches: 7. The germline gives CDR1 PRHDT, CDR2 FYEKMQ (reference sequence).

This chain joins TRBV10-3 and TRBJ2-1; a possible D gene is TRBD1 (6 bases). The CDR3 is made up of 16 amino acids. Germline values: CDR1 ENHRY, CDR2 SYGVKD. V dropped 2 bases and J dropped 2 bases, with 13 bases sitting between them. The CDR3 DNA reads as TGTGCCATCAGTGAGGTTGACAGGCTTACCTACAATGAGCAGTTCTTC. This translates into CAISEVDRLTYNEQFF.

The CDR3, as DNA: TGTGCCAGCAGCTTAACGGGAAGCGGGTTGCGCACAGATACGCAGTATTTT. It specifies CASSLTGSGLRTDTQYF. This sequence joins TRBV7-3 and TRBJ2-3; D might be TRBD2 (6 bases). Germline V gene lookup returns CDR1 SGHTA and CDR2 FQGTGA. V was trimmed by 0 bases and J by 1 base, leaving 14 bases between them. CDR3 size: 17 residues.

The CDR3 bases are TGCGCCAGCAGCCCGTCGGGGTTCGATACGCAGTATTTT. It specifies CASSPSGFDTQYF. The chain employs TRBV5-1 and TRBJ2-3; weak D call: TRBD2 (5 bases). The germline V gene encodes CDR1 SGHRS and CDR2 YFSETQ. The length of the CDR3 is 13 residues. V was shortened by 4 bases and J by 6 bases, with 12 bases between the two germline ends.

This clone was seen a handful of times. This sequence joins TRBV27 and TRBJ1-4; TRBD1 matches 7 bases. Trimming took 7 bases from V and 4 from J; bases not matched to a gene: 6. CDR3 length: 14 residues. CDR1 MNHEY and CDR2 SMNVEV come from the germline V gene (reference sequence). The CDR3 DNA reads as TGTGCCAGCAAAACAGGGGCCTTTAATGAAAAACTGTTTTTT. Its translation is CASKTGAFNEKLFF.

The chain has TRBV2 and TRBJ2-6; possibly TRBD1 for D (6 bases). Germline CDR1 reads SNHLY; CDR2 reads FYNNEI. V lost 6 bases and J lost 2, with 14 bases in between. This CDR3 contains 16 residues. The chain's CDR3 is CASSPHTGTGANVLTF. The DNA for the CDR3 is TGTGCCAGCAGCCCTCATACAGGGACTGGGGCCAACGTCCTGACTTTC.

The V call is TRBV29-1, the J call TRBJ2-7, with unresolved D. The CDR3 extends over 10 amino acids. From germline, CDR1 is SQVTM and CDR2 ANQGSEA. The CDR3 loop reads CGKIAYEQYV. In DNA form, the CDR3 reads TGTGGGAAAATTGCCTACGAGCAGTACGTC.

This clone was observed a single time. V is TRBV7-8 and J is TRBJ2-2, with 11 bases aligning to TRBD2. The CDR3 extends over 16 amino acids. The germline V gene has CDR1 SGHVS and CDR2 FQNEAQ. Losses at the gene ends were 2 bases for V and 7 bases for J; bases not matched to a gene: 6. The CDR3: CASSLLAGGEGGELFF. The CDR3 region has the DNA TGTGCCAGCAGCTTATTAGCGGGAGGGGAAGGCGGGGAGCTGTTTTTT.

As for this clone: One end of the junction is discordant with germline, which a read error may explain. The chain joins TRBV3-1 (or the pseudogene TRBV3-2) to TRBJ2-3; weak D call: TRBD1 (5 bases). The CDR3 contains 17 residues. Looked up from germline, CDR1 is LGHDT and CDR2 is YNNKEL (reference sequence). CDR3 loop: CASSQEILRPTTGTQYF. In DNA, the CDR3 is TGTGCCAGCAGCCAAGAAATTCTAAGGCCTACCACAGGTACGCAGTATTTT.

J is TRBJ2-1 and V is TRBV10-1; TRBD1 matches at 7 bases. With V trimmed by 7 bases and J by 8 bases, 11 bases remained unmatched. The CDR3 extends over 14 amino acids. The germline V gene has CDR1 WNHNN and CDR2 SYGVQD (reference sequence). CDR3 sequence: CASTGTGDADEQFF. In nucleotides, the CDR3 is TGCGCCAGCACCGGAACAGGGGATGCGGATGAGCAGTTCTTC.

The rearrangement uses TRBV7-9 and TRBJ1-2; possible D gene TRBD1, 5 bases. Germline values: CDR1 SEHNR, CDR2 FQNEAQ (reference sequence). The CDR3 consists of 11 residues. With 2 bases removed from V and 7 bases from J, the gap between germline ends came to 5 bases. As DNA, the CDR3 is TGTGCCAGCAGCTTACAGGGTGGCTACACCTTC. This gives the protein CASSLQGGYTF.